The sequence of this T cell receptor (beta chain) was determined in a study of glioma-infiltrating T cells. Study-level results: Above-expected tissue-blood divergence occurred in all gliomas, most in low-grade ones.

In regard to this clonotype: Its cognate antigen is unknown.

TCR alpha and beta CDR3 regions were amplified from RNA using iRepertoire nested multiplex PCR. One-step reverse transcription and amplification started from approximately 100-400 ng of tissue mRNA or PBMC total RNA. TCRdb re-called the multiplex PCR reads through MiXCR, storing one row per CDR3 protein. This table has about 180,000 distinct CDR3 sequences, about 40% appearing once. In germline, CDR1 is SGHDT, CDR2 YYEEEE. V lost 2 bases to trimming and J lost 4 bases, with 9 bases between them. This CDR3 spans 13 amino acids. The source of this sequence is a human donor with low-grade glioma or glioblastoma, undergoing nonglioma brain surgery, or in good health (not recorded which). V usage is TRBV5-6 and J usage is TRBJ1-1, with D unclear. The sample comprised glioma tissue, nonneoplastic brain tissue, or PBMCs (not recorded which). Here the CDR3 reads CASSLSDLTEAFF. The CDR3 DNA is TGTGCCAGCAGCTTATCCGATCTCACTGAAGCTTTCTTT.